This TCR beta chain stems from a study (dated by TCRdb to about 2015). Some background on the complete study: The study set out to test whether tumor-infiltrating Tregs in breast cancer get recruited from blood Tregs or are instead converted in situ from other CD4+ T cell subsets.

There are 13 amino acids in the CDR3, from cysteine to phenylalanine inclusive. Only the CDR3 DNA stays, 39 bases, in frame from base 1. V loses 9 bases at its end and J loses 6 bases; junction bases beyond the gene matches: 6. From the germline V gene, CDR1 is MNHNS and CDR2 is SASEGT. Here is what the overall study found, with its caveats: Tumor memory CD4+ T cell TCR gene usage was found to cluster with blood and lymph node memory CD4+ cells and with lymph node naive CD4+ cells. The validation in the larger cohort was limited to a single TCR beta V-J rearrangement instead of whole repertoires. The greatest overlap of tumor-infiltrating Treg TCR alpha and beta sequences was with tumor naive CD4+ T cells, followed next by blood naive CD4+ T cells.

Full-length TCR variable regions were amplified by 5' RACE PCR with constant-region reverse primers, followed by semi-nested PCR with Nested Universal Primer A. The ReliaPrep RNA Cell Miniprep System was used to extract total RNA, which was then reverse transcribed into 5'RACE-ready cDNA with the SMARTer RACE 5'/3' Kit. Multiplex adaptors were used to barcode full-length TCR alpha and beta libraries, and the barcoded libraries were sequenced on an Illumina MiSeq. As for the authors' bioinformatics: For each of nine subset-tissue groups, sequencing data from the five patients were pooled, and the groups were compared by unsupervised clustering of TCR gene usage. Repertoire similarity was calculated with the Morisita-Horn index, weighting shared sequences by their contribution to each repertoire. The raw public reads went through TCRdb reprocessing: fastp at Q25, MiXCR clone calling, in-frame beta chains kept. Each entry merges the rows of one CDR3 protein and shows their most common DNA and genes. TCRdb, rather than the study authors, made the V and J calls. The sample table holds about 11,000 distinct CDR3 sequences, of which 27% were seen once. Jointly, the top ten make up approximately 3% of the sample.

As to this clonotype: This receptor's antigen is unknown. Base qualities were left out, and no much larger clone turns up one base away.

CD4+CD25+CD127-/low cells were isolated as Tregs. Tregs, naive and memory CD4+ T cells from tumor, blood and ipsilateral draining lymph nodes of about 5 breast cancer patients underwent full-length TCR alpha and beta sequencing. Tumor tissue and lymph nodes from ipsilateral axillary dissection were perfused with PBS, minced and digested with collagenase I and hyaluronidase. Ficoll density gradient centrifugation was used to isolate mononuclear cells from lymph nodes or from 50 ml of peripheral blood. A purity exceeding 90% was confirmed by FACS for the sorted cell populations. The V and J segments used are TRBV6-1 and TRBJ1-4, with TRBD1 matching 8 junction bases. Sequencing input: Tregs sorted from a lymph node. The receptor was isolated from a female donor with breast cancer. The CDR3 loop reads CASRDRRDEKLFF. The DNA sequence reads TGTGCCAGTCGGGACAGGCGTGATGAAAAACTGTTTTTT.